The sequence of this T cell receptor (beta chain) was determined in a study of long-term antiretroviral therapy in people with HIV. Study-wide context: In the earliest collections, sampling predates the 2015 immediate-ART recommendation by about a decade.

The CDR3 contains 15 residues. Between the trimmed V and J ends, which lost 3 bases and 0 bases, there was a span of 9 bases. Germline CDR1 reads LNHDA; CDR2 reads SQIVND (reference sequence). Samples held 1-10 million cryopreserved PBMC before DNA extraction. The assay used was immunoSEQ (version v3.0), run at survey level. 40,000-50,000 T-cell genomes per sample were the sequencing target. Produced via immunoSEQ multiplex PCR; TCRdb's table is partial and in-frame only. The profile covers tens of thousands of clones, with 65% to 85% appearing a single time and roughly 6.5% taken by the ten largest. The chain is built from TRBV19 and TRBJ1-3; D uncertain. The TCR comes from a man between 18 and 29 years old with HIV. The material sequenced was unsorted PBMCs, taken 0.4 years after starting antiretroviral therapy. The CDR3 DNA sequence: TGTGCCAGTAGTATTCAAGGATACTCTGGAAACACCATATATTTT. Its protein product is CASSIQGYSGNTIYF.